Presented here are 27 T cell receptor beta chains from one specimen sequenced in a study of blood T cells in healthy people across ages. Primed by a sample-barcoded 5' primer and a J-beta primer mix, a second PCR proceeded for about 7 to 11 cycles. TCRdb used MiXCR to reprocess the 5' RACE reads, holding one entry per CDR3 protein. The sample consists of 1.2 million to 1.5 million distinct CDR3 sequences, around 39% of them appearing once. Sequencing was done on a sample of blood. The receptors were sampled from a woman younger than 30 in good health.

The chain is built from TRBV5-1 and TRBJ1-5; a weak D match, TRBD1 (5 bases). Trimming cost V 3 bases and J 5 bases, with 15 bases left between them. The CDR3 covers 15 residues. The germline CDR1 and CDR2 sequences are SGHRS and YFSETQ. This CDR3 reads CASSSASGTDQPQHF. CDR3 DNA sequence: TGCGCCAGCAGCTCGGCGTCCGGGACGGATCAGCCCCAGCATTTT.

V is TRBV19 and J is TRBJ1-2, with 8 positions matching TRBD1. V shed 10 bases, J shed 4 bases, and the junction held 5 bases outside the gene matches. From germline, CDR1 is LNHDA and CDR2 SQIVND (reference sequence). The CDR3 loop spans 12 amino acids. CDR3 nucleotide sequence: TGTGCCACTGACAGGGGAGGCTATGGCTACACCTTC. Translation: CATDRGGYGYTF.

The chain's CDR3 is CAVGPAETQYF. In nucleotides, the CDR3 is TGTGCCGTCGGCCCCGCGGAGACCCAGTACTTC. This sequence joins TRBV10-3 and TRBJ2-5, with no clear D. V dropped 11 bases and J dropped 5 bases, with 12 bases sitting between them. Germline-derived CDR1 and CDR2 are ENHRY and SYGVKD. CDR3 length equals 11 residues.

In this sample, this clonotype turned up a few times. This rearrangement joins TRBV20-1 to TRBJ2-4, with D possibly TRBD2 on 6 matching bases. Germline CDR1 and CDR2: DFQATT and SNEGSKA (reference sequence). V was cut by 6 bases and J by 0 bases, with 21 bases left in between. The CDR3 is 17 amino acids. The CDR3 reads CSAPEGGRTIAKNIQYF. CDR3 DNA: TGCAGTGCCCCGGAGGGTGGCAGGACTATAGCCAAAAACATTCAGTACTTC.

The gene calls are TRBV2 and TRBJ2-3, with a tentative D call TRBD1 (6 bases). The V gene lost 4 bases and the J gene lost 4 bases, with 12 bases spanning the gap. This CDR3 contains 14 residues. Germline assignment: CDR1 SNHLY and CDR2 FYNNEI. The CDR3 coding sequence is TGTGCCAGCAGTGTCACAGGGCCCGCAGATACGCAGTATTTT. Protein product: CASSVTGPADTQYF.

This clonotype has just a few counts. A much more abundant neighbour one base away suggests this may be a read error. This CDR3 reads CASSGGSKNIQYF. DNA of the CDR3: TGTGCCAGCAGCGGAGGGTCCAAAAACATTCAGTACTTC. The chain links TRBV9 to TRBJ2-4; TRBD2 might be the D (5 bases). In germline, CDR1 is SGDLS, CDR2 YYNGEE. Trimming shortened V by 3 bases and J by 2 bases, and 6 bases separated the two germline ends. This CDR3 comprises 13 residues.

This clonotype occurred many times. The V gene is TRBV11-2, the J gene TRBJ2-3; 12 nucleotides match TRBD2. From germline, CDR1 is SGHAT and CDR2 FQNNGV. The CDR3 totals 16 residues. V lost 4 bases to trimming and J lost 2 bases; unmatched junction nucleotides: 4. CDR3 amino acids: CASSSLAGGPTDTQYF. The CDR3, as DNA: TGTGCCAGCAGCTCCCTAGCGGGGGGGCCCACAGATACGCAGTATTTT. Using reference TRBV11-2 and TRBJ2-3 for the parts outside the CDR3, the full variable domain is EAGVAQSPRYKIIEKRQSVAFWCNPISGHATLYWYQQILGQGPKLLIQFQNNGVVDDSQLPKDRFSAERLKGVDSTLKIQPAKLEDSAVYLCASSSLAGGPTDTQYFGPGTRLTVL.

The chain links TRBV12-3 or TRBV12-4 to TRBJ1-2; D not certain. Deletions cut 3 bases from V and 6 bases from J, with 5 bases between. This CDR3 spans 11 amino acids. CDR3 amino acids: CASSFSDGYTF. The CDR3 coding sequence is TGTGCCAGCAGTTTCTCCGATGGCTACACCTTC.

In its sample, this clonotype was seen a few times. This chain links TRBV6-1 with TRBJ2-7; no reliable D call. The V and J ends lost 2 bases and 2 bases respectively, with 7 bases between them. CDR3 length: 13 amino acids. CDR1 and CDR2 from the germline V gene are MNHNS and SASEGT. CDR3 bases: TGTGCCAGCAGTGAATCGCATGCCTACGAGCAGTACTTC. Protein sequence: CASSESHAYEQYF.

The chain employs TRBV27 and TRBJ2-2, with TRBD2 matching 15 bases. Germline V gene sequence: CDR1 MNHEY, CDR2 SMNVEV (reference sequence). This CDR3 is built from 19 residues. J gave up 0 bases and V 6 bases, and 8 bases lay outside the gene matches. The CDR3 is CASRSRTSGGDSNTGELFF. For the CDR3, the DNA is TGTGCCAGCAGAAGCCGGACTAGCGGGGGGGATTCGAACACCGGGGAGCTGTTTTTT.

In the case of this clonotype: A much larger clone sits a single nucleotide away, making a read error possible. The chain uses TRBV28 and TRBJ2-1; the D is unclear. Deletions cut 0 bases from V and 10 bases from J, with 16 bases between. The CDR3 sequence is 15 residues long. Germline V lookup: CDR1 MDHEN, CDR2 SYDVKM. For the CDR3, the DNA is TGTGCCAGCAGTTTATGGCGAGGTGGTGCCTACGAGCAGTTCTTC. The encoded protein is CASSLWRGGAYEQFF.

This clonotype has ten or more counts. The chain combines TRBV7-2 with TRBJ2-1; D is ambiguous. Trimming took off 6 bases at V and 9 bases at J, with 12 bases between the two ends. The CDR3 extends over 12 amino acids. Looked up from germline, CDR1 is SGHTA and CDR2 is FQGNSA. CDR3 sequence reads: CASRPDGFEQFF. CDR3 sequence (DNA): TGTGCCAGCAGACCAGACGGATTTGAGCAGTTCTTC.

This clonotype was counted a few times. The rearrangement links TRBV7-8 to TRBJ2-5, with 9 bases aligning to TRBD2. V dropped 0 bases and J dropped 5; count of bases not matched to a gene: 7. Germline lookup yields CDR1 SGHVS and CDR2 FQNEAQ. There are 16 residues in the CDR3. The CDR3 DNA is TGTGCCAGCAGCTTAGCGCGACTAGCGGAGAGGGAGACCCAGTACTTC. It codes for CASSLARLAERETQYF.

V and J are TRBV7-8 and TRBJ2-1; 9 bases agree with TRBD2. The CDR3 has 16 amino acids. The V gene's germline CDR1 is SGHVS and CDR2 FQNEAQ. The V gene end was trimmed by 5 bases and the J gene end by 13 bases; junction bases not matched to a gene: 18. Here the CDR3 DNA reads TGTGCCAGCAGCCGCGGGACTAGCCGCGATACCGAGACCCAGTTCTTC. Protein product: CASSRGTSRDTETQFF.

This rearrangement joins TRBV6-2 or TRBV6-3 to TRBJ2-5; 7 bases are shared with TRBD1. The V gene's germline CDR1 is MNHEY and CDR2 SVGEGT. The ends lost 4 bases at V and 1 base at J; junction bases unmatched: 3. The CDR3 covers 14 residues. The CDR3: CASSWSGGQETQYF. In DNA, the CDR3 is TGTGCCAGCAGTTGGTCAGGGGGCCAAGAGACCCAGTACTTC.

This clonotype was recorded once. The chain uses TRBV25-1 and TRBJ2-7, with D possibly TRBD2 on 5 matching bases. V lost 6 bases and J 6 bases, leaving 15 bases between the germline ends. There are 13 residues in the CDR3. Germline V gene data show CDR1 as MGHDK and CDR2 as SYGVNS. The CDR3 DNA reads as TGTGCCAGCAGACGAGGACTGCATCGCGAGCAGTACTTC. It encodes CASRRGLHREQYF.

In its sample, this clonotype was seen a few times. The chain couples TRBV11-2 to TRBJ2-7, with 8 bases aligning to TRBD2. CDR3 length equals 16 residues. Germline V gives CDR1 SGHAT, CDR2 FQNNGV. The V segment lost 7 bases and the J segment 4 bases; nucleotides outside the gene matches: 15. CDR3 DNA sequence: TGTGCCAGCATCGGGAGGGCCACCGATAATTCATACGAGCAGTACTTC. Its translation: CASIGRATDNSYEQYF.

This clonotype was seen only a few times. The V and J genes are TRBV5-4 and TRBJ2-3; 7 bases agree with TRBD2. The CDR3 sequence is 16 residues long. Germline V gives CDR1 SGHNT, CDR2 YYREEE (reference sequence). V dropped 0 bases and J dropped 2; count of bases not matched to a gene: 6. The DNA of the CDR3 is TGTGCCAGCAGCTTGGTCCTGAAGCGGGACACAGATACGCAGTATTTT. It is translated as CASSLVLKRDTDTQYF.

This clonotype was seen more than once but under ten times. Written as DNA, the CDR3 is TGTGCCAGCAGCCAACTAGCGGGGGAGCTATCCCCCTCCAATGAGCAGTTCTTC. Amino acids: CASSQLAGELSPSNEQFF. The J gene is TRBJ2-1, the V gene TRBV3-1; 10 nucleotides match TRBD2. The CDR3 has 18 residues. CDR1 and CDR2 (germline): LGHDT, YNNKEL (reference sequence). The V and J ends lost 2 bases and 6 bases, in that order; junction bases with no gene match: 13.

Only a few counts were recorded for this clonotype. At one end the junction does not follow the germline gene, possibly because of a read error. The rearrangement joins TRBV18 to TRBJ2-1; tentative D call: TRBD2 (5 bases). Germline V gene sequence: CDR1 KGHSH, CDR2 LQKENI. CDR3 size: 15 residues. CDR3 sequence: CASSPLVSVYNEQFF. DNA for the CDR3: TGTGCCAGCTCCCCACTAGTTTCAGTCTACAATGAGCAGTTCTTC.

The chain recombines TRBV25-1 with TRBJ2-5, with 7 positions matching TRBD1. Per germline, CDR1 MGHDK and CDR2 SYGVNS. CDR3 length equals 17 residues. The V and J ends lost 2 bases and 2 bases, in that order; junction bases with no gene match: 11. The CDR3 DNA follows: TGTGCCAGCAGTGAAGTCAGACAGGGAAGGGGTCAAGAGACCCAGTACTTC. Residues: CASSEVRQGRGQETQYF. Full variable domain (remainder filled in from reference TRBV25-1 and TRBJ2-5): EADIYQTPRYLVIGTGKKITLECSQTMGHDKMYWYQQDPGMELHLIHYSYGVNSTEKGDLSSESTVSRIRTEHFPLTLESARPSHTSQYLCASSEVRQGRGQETQYFGPGTRLLVL.

This chain joins TRBV12-3 or TRBV12-4 and TRBJ2-3; TRBD2 matches at 8 bases. The V gene end was trimmed by 5 bases and the J gene end by 6 bases; junction bases not matched to a gene: 13. This CDR3 is 16 amino acids long. The CDR3 nucleotides are TGTGCCAGCAGTGGGCTCGGCGGGGGGCCTATGGATACGCAGTATTTT. Its translation is CASSGLGGGPMDTQYF.

The table lists this clonotype with many counts. This chain connects TRBV20-1 to TRBJ2-7, with TRBD1 identical over 7 bases. CDR1 is DFQATT, CDR2 SNEGSKA, per germline (reference sequence). V shed 5 bases and J 0 bases; nucleotides not matched to a gene: 4. The CDR3 covers 13 residues. The CDR3 region is CSALAGGSYEQYF. CDR3 bases: TGCAGTGCTCTAGCAGGGGGCTCCTACGAGCAGTACTTC.

This clonotype was counted many times. V gene TRBV7-2 combines with J gene TRBJ1-2; D remains ambiguous. The CDR3 length is 13 residues. Trimming took off 3 bases at V and 0 bases at J, with 5 bases between the two ends. Per the germline V gene, CDR1 is SGHTA and CDR2 is FQGNSA. The CDR3 coding sequence is TGTGCCAGCAGCTTGATCGCTAACTATGGCTACACCTTC. This translates into CASSLIANYGYTF.

The chain employs TRBV12-3 or TRBV12-4 and TRBJ2-3, with D uncertain. V gave up 5 bases and J gave up 0 bases, with 12 bases separating them. This CDR3 is built from 15 residues. CDR3 in amino acids: CASSPSAASTDTQYF. The CDR3 coding sequence is TGTGCCAGCAGTCCCTCAGCTGCTAGCACAGATACGCAGTATTTT.

About this clonotype: Relative to the germline gene, one junction end is altered; a read error may explain this. The genes are TRBV10-2 and TRBJ2-3; 7 nucleotides match TRBD2. The germline gives CDR1 WSHSY, CDR2 SAAADI. The CDR3 spans 16 residues. CDR3 nucleotide sequence: TGCGCCAGCAGTGAAGTGAGAGCGGGGAGCACAGAGACGCAGTATTTT. Amino acid sequence: CASSEVRAGSTETQYF.

This clonotype has at least ten counts. V is TRBV7-2 and J is TRBJ2-1; the match to TRBD2 covers 10 bases. The CDR3 loop spans 14 amino acids. V lost 5 bases, J lost 6 bases, and 4 bases stayed unmatched. Germline assignment: CDR1 SGHTA and CDR2 FQGNSA. CDR3 in DNA: TGTGCCAGCAGCCCGGGACTAGCGAGCAATGAGCAGTTCTTC. Residues: CASSPGLASNEQFF.